The rows below give T cell receptor beta chains drawn from one sample of a study of cytomegalovirus exposure and HLA in healthy donors. Libraries were prepared by immunoSEQ multiplex PCR; TCRdb keeps only in-frame clonotypes and omits some of them. The profile covers 150,000 to 200,000 clones, with more than 75% appearing a single time and roughly 14% taken by the ten largest. Input material: PBMCs. These receptor sequences come from a woman between 40 and 55 years old in good health and CMV-seronegative. The CDR3 runs from the conserved cysteine through the conserved F or W. The D gene is left open where the match is weak. For some rows the clone size is stated as once, few or many, or as a class when expanded; others skip it.

clone_size d_call j_call v_call cdr3_nt cdr3_aa
NA TRBD1 TRBJ2-7 TRBV29-1 TGCAGTTTCCGGCTTCCGGGACAGGGACACTACGAGCAGTACTTC CSFRLPGQGHYEQYF
NA TRBD2 TRBJ2-1 TRBV7-3 TGTGCCAGCAGCCTAACTAGCGGGGGGGACAGGCACAATGAGCAGTTCTTC CASSLTSGGDRHNEQFF
NA TRBD2 TRBJ2-3 TRBV27 TGTGCCAGCTCCGGACTAGCGGCTGCTAGAGATACGCAGTATTTT CASSGLAAARDTQYF
NA NA TRBJ2-7 TRBV7-6 TGTGCCAGCAGCTTAGATCCAGGGCCCCACGAGCAGTACTTC CASSLDPGPHEQYF
NA NA TRBJ2-7 TRBV14 TGTGCCAGCAGCCACAAAAGGGAGCTTAGCGGTAAAAATGACTACGAGCAGTACTTC CASSHKRELSGKNDYEQYF
NA NA TRBJ1-4 TRBV25-1 TGTGCCAGCAGTGAATTATCCAGGGGAGACGAAAAACTGTTTTTT CASSELSRGDEKLFF
NA NA TRBJ2-7 TRBV4-3 TGCGCCAGCAGCCAAGTGGCAACAGAGACCTACGAGCAGTACTTC CASSQVATETYEQYF
NA TRBD1 TRBJ2-7 TRBV6-6 TGTGCCAGCAGTTCGGCCGGGACAGGGCCGTACGAGCAGTACTTC CASSSAGTGPYEQYF
few TRBD1 TRBJ1-6 TRBV6-1 TGTGCCAGCAGTGTAAGGGACAGGGTAAATTCACCCCTCCACTTT CASSVRDRVNSPLHF
NA NA TRBJ1-3 TRBV4-1 TGCGCCAGCAGCCAAGAAAACTCCGACTCTGGAAACACCATATATTTT CASSQENSDSGNTIYF